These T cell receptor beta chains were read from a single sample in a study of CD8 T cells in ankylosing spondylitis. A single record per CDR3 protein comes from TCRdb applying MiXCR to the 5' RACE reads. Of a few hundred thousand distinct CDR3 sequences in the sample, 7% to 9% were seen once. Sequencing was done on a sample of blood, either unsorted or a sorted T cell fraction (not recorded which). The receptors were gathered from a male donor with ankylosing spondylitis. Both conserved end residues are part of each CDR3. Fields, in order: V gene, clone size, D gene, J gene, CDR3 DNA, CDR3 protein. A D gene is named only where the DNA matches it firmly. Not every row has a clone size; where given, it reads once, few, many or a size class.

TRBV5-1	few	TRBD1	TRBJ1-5	TGCGCCAGCAGCTCGGGACAGGGAACTCAGCCCCAGCATTTT	CASSSGQGTQPQHF
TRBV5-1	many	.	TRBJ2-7	TGCGCCAGCTCGGACAAAGCCTACGAGCAGTACTTC	CASSDKAYEQYF
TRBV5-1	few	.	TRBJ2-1	TGCGCCAGCAGCTTGGCCCCAGGGGGGTACAATGAGCAGTTCTTC	CASSLAPGGYNEQFF
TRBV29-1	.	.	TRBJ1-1	TGCAGCGGGGCGGCACCAGGAACTGAAGCTTTCTTT	CSGAAPGTEAFF
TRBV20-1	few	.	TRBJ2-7	TGCAGTGCTAACGGAGACTCCTACGAGCAGTACTTC	CSANGDSYEQYF
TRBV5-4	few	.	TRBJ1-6	TGTGCCAGCAGCTTGGTTGCAGGGCTGAGATCACCCCTCCACTTT	CASSLVAGLRSPLHF
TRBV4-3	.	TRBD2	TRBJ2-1	TGCGCCAGCAGCCAGCGGACTAGCGGGACGTCCTACAATGAGCAGTTCTTC	CASSQRTSGTSYNEQFF
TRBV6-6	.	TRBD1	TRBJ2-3	TGTGCCAGCACGGGACAGGGCACAGATACGCAGTATTTT	CASTGQGTDTQYF
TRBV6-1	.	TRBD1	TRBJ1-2	TGTGCCAGCAGTCCGGACAGGGCTGGTGGCTACACCTTC	CASSPDRAGGYTF
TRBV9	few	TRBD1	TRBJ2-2	TGTGCCAGCAGCCACGGACAGGGGAGGACCAAGGAGCTGTTTTTT	CASSHGQGRTKELFF
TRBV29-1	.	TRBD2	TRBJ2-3	TGCAGCGTCAGTGGCGGGAGGGATGTGCAGGGTACGCAGTATTTT	CSVSGGRDVQGTQYF
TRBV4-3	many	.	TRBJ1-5	TGCGCCAGCAGCCCCCACAGGAATCAGCCCCAGCATTTT	CASSPHRNQPQHF
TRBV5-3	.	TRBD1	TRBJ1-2	TGTGCCATCGGCCCCGGACAGGTGGGCTACTACTATGGCTACACCTTC	CAIGPGQVGYYYGYTF
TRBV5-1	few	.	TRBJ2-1	TGCGCCAGCAGCTTACCCGGGGGTTACAGGGATGAGCAGTTCTTC	CASSLPGGYRDEQFF
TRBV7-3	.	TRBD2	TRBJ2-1	TGTGCCAGCAGCTTGGAAGCGGGAGGTTGGAATGAGCAGTTCTTC	CASSLEAGGWNEQFF
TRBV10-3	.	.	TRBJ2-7	TGTGCCATCAGTGAGTCGACGGACTTCCTAGGCGAGCAGTACTTC	CAISESTDFLGEQYF
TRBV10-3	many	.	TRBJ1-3	TGTGCCATCAGTGATCGTATAAGCGGAAACACCATATATTTT	CAISDRISGNTIYF
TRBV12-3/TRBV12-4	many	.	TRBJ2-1	TGTGCCAGCAGTTTAGGATGGGGGCCGAGCTCCTACAATGAGCAGTTCTTC	CASSLGWGPSSYNEQFF
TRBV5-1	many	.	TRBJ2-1	TGCGCCAGCAGCTTGGGGCGCACAGGAAAGATTTACAATGAGCAGTTCTTC	CASSLGRTGKIYNEQFF
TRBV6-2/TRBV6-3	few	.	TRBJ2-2	TGTGCCAGCAGTTACGCGGGACGCACCGGGGAGCTGTTTTTT	CASSYAGRTGELFF
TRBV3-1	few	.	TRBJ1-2	TGTGCCAGCAGGCCCCGAGGACCCGGGTATGGCTACACCTTC	CASRPRGPGYGYTF
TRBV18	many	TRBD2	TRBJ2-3	TGTGCCAGCTCAATGCGGGAGGATACGCAGTATTTT	CASSMREDTQYF
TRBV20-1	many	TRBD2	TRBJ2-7	TGCAGTGCTCTCCCGGGACTAGCGGGGTTCTACGAGCAGTACTTC	CSALPGLAGFYEQYF
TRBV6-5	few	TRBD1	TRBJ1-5	TGTGCCAGCAGTTACAAGGGGGGACAGGTAACTCCTCAGCCCCAGCATTTT	CASSYKGGQVTPQPQHF
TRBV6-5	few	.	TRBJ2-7	TGTGCCAGCAGTTACGGCAGGGGTCCCATTGTCGACGAGCAGTACTTC	CASSYGRGPIVDEQYF
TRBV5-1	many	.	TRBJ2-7	TGCGCCAGCAGCTTGGCCGCCGGGAAATACTACGAGCAGTACTTC	CASSLAAGKYYEQYF
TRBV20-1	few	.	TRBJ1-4	TGCAGTGCTAGAGATTCACGAGTCAGACCTCTGTTTTTT	CSARDSRVRPLFF
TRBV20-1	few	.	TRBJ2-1	TGCAGTGCTGAGATGGGGAACGAGCAGTTCTTC	CSAEMGNEQFF
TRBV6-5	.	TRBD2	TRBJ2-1	TGTGCCAGCAGTTCCTATAGCGGGAGCCCACACAATGAGCAGTTCTTC	CASSSYSGSPHNEQFF
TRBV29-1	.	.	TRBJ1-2	TGCAGCGTTGTATTGGGGTTAAACTATGGCTACACCTTC	CSVVLGLNYGYTF
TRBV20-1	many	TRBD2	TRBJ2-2	TGCAGTGCTAGCGGGAGGGCCTTGTACACCGGGGAGCTGTTTTTT	CSASGRALYTGELFF
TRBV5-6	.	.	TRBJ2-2	TGTGCCAGCAGCAGTGGACCATCCGGGGAGCTGTTTTTT	CASSSGPSGELFF
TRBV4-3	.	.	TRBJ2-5	TGCGCCAGCAGCCAAGATTTGAGGACGGGCCAAGAGACCCAGTACTTC	CASSQDLRTGQETQYF
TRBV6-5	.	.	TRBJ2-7	TGTGCCAGCAGTTACTCTGGGGTTTCCTTCGGGTACGAGCAGTACTTC	CASSYSGVSFGYEQYF
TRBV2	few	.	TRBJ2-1	TGTGCCAGCAGCCCGGGCCAGGGGGGCAATGAGCAGTTCTTC	CASSPGQGGNEQFF
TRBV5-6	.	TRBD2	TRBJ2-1	TGTGCCAGCAGCCTAGGGACTATCCCCAATGAGCAGTTCTTC	CASSLGTIPNEQFF
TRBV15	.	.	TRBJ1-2	TGTGCCACCAGCAGAGATCCCAGGGATACCTATGGCTACACCTTC	CATSRDPRDTYGYTF
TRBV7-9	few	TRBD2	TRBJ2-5	TGTGCCAGCAGCCTCGGACTAGCGGGAGTTTCAGAGACCCAGTACTTC	CASSLGLAGVSETQYF
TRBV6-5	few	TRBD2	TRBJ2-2	TGTGCCAGCAGTTCAACTCGTTATAGCGGGAGGGCCGTTGACGGGGAGCTGTTTTTT	CASSSTRYSGRAVDGELFF
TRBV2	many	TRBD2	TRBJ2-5	TGTGCCAGCAGTGATCGACTAGCGGGAGGAATGATCCAAGAGACCCAGTACTTC	CASSDRLAGGMIQETQYF
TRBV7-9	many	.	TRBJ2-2	TGTGCCAGCAGCTCCTCGTGGCGGGGGAACACCGGGGAGCTGTTTTTT	CASSSSWRGNTGELFF
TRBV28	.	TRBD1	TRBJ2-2	TGTGCCAGCAGTCCCTCGACAGGGGTTCACGGGGAGCTGTTTTTT	CASSPSTGVHGELFF
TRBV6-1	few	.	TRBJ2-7	TGTGCCAGCAGCGTCAACTCCCTAGCGTACGAGCAGTACTTC	CASSVNSLAYEQYF
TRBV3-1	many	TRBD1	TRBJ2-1	TGTGCCAGCAGCCCCGAGAGGACAGGGGGCTTTGAGCAGTTCTTC	CASSPERTGGFEQFF
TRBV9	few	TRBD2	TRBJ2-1	TGTGCCAGCAGCGTGGAGCTAGCGGGCTACAATGAGCAGTTCTTC	CASSVELAGYNEQFF
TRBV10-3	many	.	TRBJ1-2	TGTGCCATCAGTGAGTACCGAGACTATGGCTACACCTTC	CAISEYRDYGYTF
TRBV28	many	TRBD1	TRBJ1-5	TGTGCCAGCAGTCTCCGGGACAGGGAACTTAGTGGGCAGCCCCAGCATTTT	CASSLRDRELSGQPQHF
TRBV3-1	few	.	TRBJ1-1	TGTGCCAGCAGCCTAGTTGAGAGTGCTGAAGCTTTCTTT	CASSLVESAEAFF